This is a list of T cell receptor beta chains from one sample in a study of cytomegalovirus exposure and HLA in healthy donors. Libraries were prepared by immunoSEQ multiplex PCR; TCRdb keeps only in-frame clonotypes and omits some of them. The table records 75,000 to 100,000 clones, approximately 80% of them present only once. Sequenced sample: PBMCs. These receptors were taken from a man aged 40-49 years in good health and CMV-seronegative. CDR3s include the opening cysteine and the closing phenylalanine or tryptophan. The D gene is left open where the match is weak. Some rows have no size entry. The others give once, few or many, or a class for an expanded clone.

j_call: TRBJ2-3
clone_size: -
v_call: TRBV11-2
d_call: -
cdr3_nt: TGTGCCAGCAGCCAACAGGCCCCAGATACGCAGTATTTT
cdr3_aa: CASSQQAPDTQYF

j_call: TRBJ2-5
clone_size: -
v_call: TRBV30
d_call: -
cdr3_nt: TGTGCCTGGAGGCTCTACGGGGGGCGCGGGGAGACCCAGTACTTC
cdr3_aa: CAWRLYGGRGETQYF

j_call: TRBJ1-1
clone_size: few
v_call: TRBV9
d_call: -
cdr3_nt: TGTGCCAGCAGCTTCGGACAACAGAACACTGAAGCTTTCTTT
cdr3_aa: CASSFGQQNTEAFF

j_call: TRBJ2-1
clone_size: few
v_call: TRBV2
d_call: -
cdr3_nt: TGTGCCAGCAGTGCTCTAGGGGTTGAGCAGTTCTTC
cdr3_aa: CASSALGVEQFF

j_call: TRBJ2-7
clone_size: -
v_call: TRBV5-1
d_call: TRBD2
cdr3_nt: TGCGCCAGCAGCTTGGGTTCTAGCGGGATATACGAGCAGTACTTC
cdr3_aa: CASSLGSSGIYEQYF

j_call: TRBJ2-6
clone_size: -
v_call: TRBV9
d_call: TRBD1
cdr3_nt: TGTGCCAGCAGCGATCGGACAGGTGTCAACTCTGGGGCCAACGTCCTGACTTTC
cdr3_aa: CASSDRTGVNSGANVLTF

j_call: TRBJ2-1
clone_size: -
v_call: TRBV5-4
d_call: TRBD1
cdr3_nt: TGTGCCAGCAGCTTGAGACAGGGGGCTGGGTATGAGCAGTTCTTC
cdr3_aa: CASSLRQGAGYEQFF

j_call: TRBJ2-5
clone_size: -
v_call: TRBV5-8
d_call: -
cdr3_nt: TGTGCCAGCAGCTTGGGTCGGAGCGCCCCCCAAGAGACCCAGTACTTC
cdr3_aa: CASSLGRSAPQETQYF

j_call: TRBJ2-1
clone_size: -
v_call: TRBV29-1
d_call: TRBD2
cdr3_nt: TGCAGCGTAGAGAGGACTAGTGGAGAGCAGTTCTTC
cdr3_aa: CSVERTSGEQFF

j_call: TRBJ1-6
clone_size: -
v_call: TRBV9
d_call: -
cdr3_nt: TGTGCCAGCAGGGGCGGGGGGCAGGAAAATTCACCCCTCCACTTT
cdr3_aa: CASRGGGQENSPLHF

j_call: TRBJ1-1
clone_size: -
v_call: TRBV23-1
d_call: -
cdr3_nt: TGCGCCAGCAGTCAGGGGACACACATGAACACTGAAGCTTTCTTT
cdr3_aa: CASSQGTHMNTEAFF

j_call: TRBJ2-1
clone_size: -
v_call: TRBV5-1
d_call: TRBD1
cdr3_nt: TGCGCCAGCGGTTCGGGACAGGGTTTTTCTAGCTCCTACAATGAGCAGTTCTTC
cdr3_aa: CASGSGQGFSSSYNEQFF

j_call: TRBJ2-7
clone_size: -
v_call: TRBV18
d_call: -
cdr3_nt: TGTGCCAGCTCACCACGGGGGCTTCACTATACTTCTGCCTACGAGCAGTACTTC
cdr3_aa: CASSPRGLHYTSAYEQYF

j_call: TRBJ2-1
clone_size: -
v_call: TRBV7-9
d_call: -
cdr3_nt: TGTGCCAGCAGTTCTCCATGGGGGGAAAATGAGCAGTTCTTC
cdr3_aa: CASSSPWGENEQFF

j_call: TRBJ1-1
clone_size: -
v_call: TRBV6-1
d_call: -
cdr3_nt: TGTGCCAGCAGTGTAGAGAACACTGAAGCTTTCTTT
cdr3_aa: CASSVENTEAFF

j_call: TRBJ2-3
clone_size: -
v_call: TRBV19
d_call: -
cdr3_nt: TGTGCCAGTAAATCCACATCCAGCACAGATACGCAGTATTTT
cdr3_aa: CASKSTSSTDTQYF

j_call: TRBJ2-3
clone_size: -
v_call: TRBV5-4
d_call: -
cdr3_nt: TGTGCCAGCAGGGGTAGGGGCGTCACAGATACGCAGTATTTT
cdr3_aa: CASRGRGVTDTQYF

j_call: TRBJ2-7
clone_size: -
v_call: TRBV27
d_call: -
cdr3_nt: TGTGCCAGCAGTCCTCCTTCCTACGAGCAGTACTTC
cdr3_aa: CASSPPSYEQYF

j_call: TRBJ2-2
clone_size: -
v_call: TRBV10-3
d_call: -
cdr3_nt: TGTGCCATCCGAGGGGGGGGAGCGCTCACCGGGGAGCTGTTTTTT
cdr3_aa: CAIRGGGALTGELFF

j_call: TRBJ2-3
clone_size: -
v_call: TRBV4-2
d_call: TRBD2
cdr3_nt: TGTGCCAGCAGCCAAGAGGTGGGCGGGGGGCCAGATACGCAGTATTTT
cdr3_aa: CASSQEVGGGPDTQYF

j_call: TRBJ2-3
clone_size: -
v_call: TRBV5-1
d_call: TRBD2
cdr3_nt: TGCGCCAGCAGCTTGGCGGCTAGCGGAAAAGATACGCAGTATTTT
cdr3_aa: CASSLAASGKDTQYF

j_call: TRBJ1-4
clone_size: -
v_call: TRBV11-3
d_call: -
cdr3_nt: TGTGCCAGCAGCGCGGGCCTTGATGAAAAACTGTTTTTT
cdr3_aa: CASSAGLDEKLFF

j_call: TRBJ1-2
clone_size: few
v_call: TRBV30
d_call: -
cdr3_nt: TGTGCCTGGAGTGTACAGGCGGCTGGCTACACCTTC
cdr3_aa: CAWSVQAAGYTF

j_call: TRBJ1-1
clone_size: -
v_call: TRBV5-8
d_call: -
cdr3_nt: TGTGCCAGCAGCCGTGGACTAAGACCTGAAGCTTTCTTT
cdr3_aa: CASSRGLRPEAFF

j_call: TRBJ2-6
clone_size: -
v_call: TRBV2
d_call: TRBD1
cdr3_nt: TGTGCCAGCAGGGAACAGGGGGCTGGGGCCAACGTCCTGACTTTC
cdr3_aa: CASREQGAGANVLTF

j_call: TRBJ2-1
clone_size: -
v_call: TRBV6-4
d_call: TRBD1
cdr3_nt: TGTGCCAGCAGTGACCCCGCGACGACCGGGACAGTCTACAATGAGCAGTTCTTC
cdr3_aa: CASSDPATTGTVYNEQFF

j_call: TRBJ2-7
clone_size: -
v_call: TRBV14
d_call: -
cdr3_nt: TGTGCCAGCAGCCAAGGATCCCAGGGAAAGTACTTC
cdr3_aa: CASSQGSQGKYF

j_call: TRBJ2-3
clone_size: -
v_call: TRBV9
d_call: -
cdr3_nt: TGTGCCAGCAGCACCTCCACAGGGCCCAGCACAGATACGCAGTATTTT
cdr3_aa: CASSTSTGPSTDTQYF

j_call: TRBJ1-1
clone_size: -
v_call: TRBV11-2
d_call: -
cdr3_nt: TGTGCCAGCAGCTCGTCCTCCTTTGAGTTGCGAAACACTGAAGCTTTCTTT
cdr3_aa: CASSSSSFELRNTEAFF

j_call: TRBJ2-7
clone_size: -
v_call: TRBV30
d_call: -
cdr3_nt: TGTGCCTGGAGTGCGGTCTACGAGCAGTACTTC
cdr3_aa: CAWSAVYEQYF

j_call: TRBJ2-7
clone_size: -
v_call: TRBV4-2
d_call: TRBD2
cdr3_nt: TGTGCCAGCAGCCAAGGGGCCCTTCGGTCGTCAGCGGGGGGATCCTACGAGCAGTACTTC
cdr3_aa: CASSQGALRSSAGGSYEQYF

j_call: TRBJ2-7
clone_size: -
v_call: TRBV6-6
d_call: -
cdr3_nt: TGTGCCAGCAGATCGTCGGGAGCCGACTACGAGCAGTACTTC
cdr3_aa: CASRSSGADYEQYF

j_call: TRBJ1-1
clone_size: -
v_call: TRBV18
d_call: -
cdr3_nt: TGTGCCAGCTCACCGAGTAAAGGGGGCACTGAAGCTTTCTTT
cdr3_aa: CASSPSKGGTEAFF

j_call: TRBJ2-1
clone_size: -
v_call: TRBV7-8
d_call: -
cdr3_nt: TGTGCCAGCAGGTTGCAGGTTGTCTCCTACAATGAGCAGTTCTTC
cdr3_aa: CASRLQVVSYNEQFF

j_call: TRBJ1-1
clone_size: -
v_call: TRBV28
d_call: -
cdr3_nt: TGTGCCAGCCGCAGGGCGGGAGGGCCCACTGAAGCTTTCTTT
cdr3_aa: CASRRAGGPTEAFF

j_call: TRBJ2-2
clone_size: -
v_call: TRBV5-1
d_call: -
cdr3_nt: TGCGCCAGCAGCAGAGCCCCCACCAGGGAGCTGTTTTTT
cdr3_aa: CASSRAPTRELFF

j_call: TRBJ1-1
clone_size: -
v_call: TRBV5-4
d_call: -
cdr3_nt: TGTGCCAGCCATAGGGGGGGGAACACTGAAGCTTTCTTT
cdr3_aa: CASHRGGNTEAFF

j_call: TRBJ2-2
clone_size: -
v_call: TRBV7-2
d_call: TRBD2
cdr3_nt: TGTGCCAGCAGCTTAGGGCGACTAGCAGGAAACACCGGGGAGCTGTTTTTT
cdr3_aa: CASSLGRLAGNTGELFF

j_call: TRBJ1-1
clone_size: -
v_call: TRBV5-1
d_call: TRBD1
cdr3_nt: TGCGCCAGCAGCTTGGAAGGGGGCGCGTACACTGAAGCTTTCTTT
cdr3_aa: CASSLEGGAYTEAFF

j_call: TRBJ2-4
clone_size: -
v_call: TRBV5-4
d_call: TRBD2
cdr3_nt: TGTGCCAGCAGTAGGACTAGCGGGAGGGAAAACATTCAGTACTTC
cdr3_aa: CASSRTSGRENIQYF

j_call: TRBJ2-7
clone_size: few
v_call: TRBV7-9
d_call: -
cdr3_nt: TGTGCCAGCAGTTCCGGGACTCCCACGACAGAGCAGTACTTC
cdr3_aa: CASSSGTPTTEQYF

j_call: TRBJ1-6
clone_size: -
v_call: TRBV6-1
d_call: -
cdr3_nt: TGTGCCAGCAGTGAACGACGGGGGTCTAATTCACCCCTCCACTTT
cdr3_aa: CASSERRGSNSPLHF

j_call: TRBJ2-7
clone_size: -
v_call: TRBV7-9
d_call: TRBD2
cdr3_nt: TGTGCCAGCAGCTTAGAACTAGCGGGAGTCGAGCAGTACTTC
cdr3_aa: CASSLELAGVEQYF

j_call: TRBJ2-3
clone_size: -
v_call: TRBV7-3
d_call: TRBD1
cdr3_nt: TGTGCCAGCAGCTGGGACAGTCGCCCCCCCACAGATACGCAGTATTTT
cdr3_aa: CASSWDSRPPTDTQYF

j_call: TRBJ1-5
clone_size: -
v_call: TRBV5-4
d_call: -
cdr3_nt: TGTGCCAGCAGCACCAATACAGGAGAGCCCCAGCATTTT
cdr3_aa: CASSTNTGEPQHF

j_call: TRBJ2-3
clone_size: -
v_call: TRBV5-1
d_call: -
cdr3_nt: TGCGCCAGCAGCTTGTGGGGGGTTGCAGATACGCAGTATTTT
cdr3_aa: CASSLWGVADTQYF

j_call: TRBJ1-2
clone_size: -
v_call: TRBV11-2
d_call: -
cdr3_nt: TGTGCCAGCAGCCCCCCAGGGACACGGCGGTACTATGGCTACACCTTC
cdr3_aa: CASSPPGTRRYYGYTF

j_call: TRBJ2-7
clone_size: few
v_call: TRBV30
d_call: TRBD1
cdr3_nt: TGTGCCTGGGCTGACAGGGGCTCCTACGAGCAGTACTTC
cdr3_aa: CAWADRGSYEQYF

j_call: TRBJ2-7
clone_size: -
v_call: TRBV6-5
d_call: -
cdr3_nt: TGTGCCAGCAGCCAGGCCTACGAGCAGTACTTC
cdr3_aa: CASSQAYEQYF

j_call: TRBJ1-5
clone_size: -
v_call: TRBV4-1
d_call: -
cdr3_nt: TGCGCCAGCAGCCAAGGGACGGGAGGGGCGGGTCAGCCCCAGCATTTT
cdr3_aa: CASSQGTGGAGQPQHF